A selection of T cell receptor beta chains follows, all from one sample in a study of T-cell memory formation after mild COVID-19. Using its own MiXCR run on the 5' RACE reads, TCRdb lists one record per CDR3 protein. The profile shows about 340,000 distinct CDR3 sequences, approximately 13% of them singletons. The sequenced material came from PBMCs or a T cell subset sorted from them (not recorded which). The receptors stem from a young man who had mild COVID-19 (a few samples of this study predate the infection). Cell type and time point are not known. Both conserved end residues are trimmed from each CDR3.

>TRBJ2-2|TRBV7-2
ASSLAIYSGQGANTGELF
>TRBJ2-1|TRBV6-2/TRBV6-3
ASSYAVAGSSKF
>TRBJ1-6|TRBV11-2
ASSPQTANSPLH
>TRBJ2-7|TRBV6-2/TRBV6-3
ASSYSPGASYEQY
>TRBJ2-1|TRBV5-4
ASSLGGQGVPYNEQF
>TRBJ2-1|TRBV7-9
ASSPGLAGVTPYNEQF
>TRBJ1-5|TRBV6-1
ASSGGGGWQPQH
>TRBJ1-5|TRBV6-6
ASSLGDTGKPQH
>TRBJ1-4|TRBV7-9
ASSTTSGQGLGKLF
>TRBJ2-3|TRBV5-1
ASSKDPLRGVRTDTQY
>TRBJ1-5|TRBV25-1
ASSGVNQPQH
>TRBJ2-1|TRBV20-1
SAPLAGGLLGEQF
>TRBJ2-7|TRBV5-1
ASSLFDRAREQY
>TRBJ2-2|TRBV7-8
ASSLGDRGTGELF
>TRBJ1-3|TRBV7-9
ASSFTGAGNTIY
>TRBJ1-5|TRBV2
ASRTGWEQPQH
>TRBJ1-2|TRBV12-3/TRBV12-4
ASSPRPYGYT
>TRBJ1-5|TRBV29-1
SVRRAPNQPQH
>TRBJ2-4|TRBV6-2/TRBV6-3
ASRRGTNIQY
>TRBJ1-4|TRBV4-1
ASRGTYNEKLF
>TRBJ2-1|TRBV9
ASSVEPRAEQF
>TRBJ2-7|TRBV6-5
ASSYSGPSYEQY
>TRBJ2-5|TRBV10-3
AIRTRETQY
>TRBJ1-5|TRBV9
ASSPDGSLQPQH
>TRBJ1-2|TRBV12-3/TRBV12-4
ASSPDRGRGYT
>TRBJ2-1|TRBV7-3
ASSPTGFSYNEQF